These T cell receptor beta chains were read from a single sample in a study of T cells in Graves' hyperthyroidism and ophthalmopathy. Each CDR3 protein is one row after TCRdb ran MiXCR on the multiplex PCR reads. The table records 450,000 to 700,000 distinct CDR3 sequences, 40% to 55% of them present only once. The sample was peripheral blood or thyroid tissue (not recorded which). All receptors come from a woman under 30 with Graves' hyperthyroidism. The CDR3 runs from the conserved cysteine through the conserved F or W. Fields, in order: J gene, clone size, D gene, V gene, CDR3 DNA, CDR3 protein. A D gene is named only where the DNA matches it firmly. Size tells how often a clone was seen (once, few, many) or the class of an expanded clone, and some rows leave it out.

TRBJ1-3	.	TRBD1	TRBV6-5	TGTGCCAGCAGTTCCCGGGACAGGGGCTCTGGAAACACCATATATTTT	CASSSRDRGSGNTIYF
TRBJ2-2	many	TRBD1	TRBV24-1	TGTGCCACCAGCGAAGCAGACAGGGGGCTAGTCGCCGGGGAGCTGTTTTTT	CATSEADRGLVAGELFF
TRBJ2-2	.	TRBD2	TRBV30	TGTGCCTGGAGACTAGCGGGGAACACCGGGGAGCTGTTTTTT	CAWRLAGNTGELFF
TRBJ1-4	many	TRBD1	TRBV5-1	TGCGCCAGCAGCTATCCGACAGGGCCGGGGGAAAAACTGTTTTTT	CASSYPTGPGEKLFF
TRBJ1-1	.	TRBD1	TRBV24-1	TGTGCCACCAGTGATCGAACGACAGGGCGGGCTTTCTTT	CATSDRTTGRAFF
TRBJ1-5	many	TRBD1	TRBV10-3	TGTGCCATCAGTGAGTCAGGACAGGGTAGCAATCAGCCCCAGCATTTT	CAISESGQGSNQPQHF
TRBJ2-7	many	.	TRBV20-1	TGCAGTGCAATAGACCCTGGCGGGACCATGTACGAGCAGTACTTC	CSAIDPGGTMYEQYF
TRBJ2-2	many	.	TRBV7-2	TGTGCCAGCAGCCTTACGCGGTTCCCGACGGGCGGGGAGCTGTTTTTT	CASSLTRFPTGGELFF
TRBJ1-5	many	.	TRBV12-3/TRBV12-4	TGTGCCAGCAGTCTCCGGGACAACTATCAGCCCCAGCATTTT	CASSLRDNYQPQHF
TRBJ2-5	many	TRBD1	TRBV2	TGTGCCAGCCTCCACGACAGGGCTGAAGAGACCCAGTACTTC	CASLHDRAEETQYF
TRBJ1-1	many	.	TRBV5-4	TGTGCCAGCAGCCCGGTCGGGGAGAACACTGAAGCTTTCTTT	CASSPVGENTEAFF
TRBJ2-1	.	.	TRBV10-2	TGCGCCAGCGCTGGTAGATGGGGAAGTGAGCAGTTCTTC	CASAGRWGSEQFF